A selection of T cell receptor beta chains follows, all from one sample in a study of identical twins. TCRdb re-called the 5' RACE reads through MiXCR, storing one row per CDR3 protein. Here the sample spans more than 400,000 distinct CDR3 sequences, roughly 15% being singletons. These sequences were also reported in another study, on yellow fever vaccine responses in identical twins.

The sequencing sample was made of CD4+ T cells sorted from blood. The receptor set was obtained from a woman aged 18 to 35 in good health. Both conserved end residues are part of each CDR3. A D gene is named only where the DNA matches it firmly. A row's size may be missing; if present it is once, few, many or a size class.

D,J,V,size,DNA,CDR3
NA,TRBJ2-7,TRBV6-1,few,TGTGCCAGCAGGGGGCCAGGGGCATCCTACGAGCAGTACTTC,CASRGPGASYEQYF
NA,TRBJ2-7,TRBV12-5,few,TGTGCTAGTGGTAGCAGGATCTACGAGCAGTACTTC,CASGSRIYEQYF
TRBD2,TRBJ2-7,TRBV27,NA,TGTGCCAGCAGTTTACGCGGGAGCGGGGGATACGAGCAGTACTTC,CASSLRGSGGYEQYF
NA,TRBJ2-1,TRBV28,few,TGTGCCAGCAGTCAAGGAGGGGGATACTACAATGAGCAGTTCTTC,CASSQGGGYYNEQFF
NA,TRBJ2-7,TRBV4-1,few,TGCGCCAGCAGCCAAGATGGTGGGAGGACCCACTACGAGCAGTACTTC,CASSQDGGRTHYEQYF
NA,TRBJ2-7,TRBV11-2,NA,TGTGCCAGCAGCTTAGACGGCAGGGACTACGAGCAGTACTTC,CASSLDGRDYEQYF
NA,TRBJ2-3,TRBV5-1,many,TGCGCCAGCAGCTTGGGACAGAGCACAGATACGCAGTATTTT,CASSLGQSTDTQYF
NA,TRBJ1-1,TRBV12-3/TRBV12-4,few,TGTGCCAGCAGTTTGGCTTATGTTGAAGCTTTCTTT,CASSLAYVEAFF
TRBD1,TRBJ1-2,TRBV20-1,few,TGCAGTGCTAGAGGGTTAGGACAGGGGGTCCCTGGCTACACCTTC,CSARGLGQGVPGYTF
TRBD2,TRBJ2-7,TRBV5-1,few,TGCGCCAGCAGCCAAAGCGGGAACAGCAGGGACGAGCAGTACTTC,CASSQSGNSRDEQYF
TRBD2,TRBJ2-1,TRBV14,many,TGTGCCAGCAGCCACTTTGGGGGACTAGCGGGAGGAGGTGAGCAGTTCTTC,CASSHFGGLAGGGEQFF
TRBD2,TRBJ2-3,TRBV20-1,NA,TGCAGTGCCATACTAGCGGGAGAGGATACGCAGTATTTT,CSAILAGEDTQYF
NA,TRBJ2-3,TRBV11-3,NA,TGTGCCAGCAGCTTAGCTAGTGTAGATACGCAGTATTTT,CASSLASVDTQYF
NA,TRBJ1-2,TRBV6-1,NA,TGTGCCAGCAGCGAGGGACAAAACTATGGCTACACCTTC,CASSEGQNYGYTF
NA,TRBJ2-7,TRBV18,few,TGTGCCAGCTCACCAATCTTGACTGTAGACTACGAGCAGTACTTC,CASSPILTVDYEQYF
TRBD2,TRBJ2-7,TRBV7-9,NA,TGTGCCAGCGTGGCGGGAGGGTCCCTCTACGAGCAGTACTTC,CASVAGGSLYEQYF
NA,TRBJ1-5,TRBV20-1,NA,TGCAGTGCTAGGGACGCCGGGGGAGAGCCCCAGCATTTT,CSARDAGGEPQHF
TRBD2,TRBJ2-3,TRBV20-1,few,TGCAGTGCTACATTAGCGGGGGCGACAGATACGCAGTATTTT,CSATLAGATDTQYF
TRBD2,TRBJ2-5,TRBV14,NA,TGTGCCAGCAGCCCCCTAGCGGGGATGTTGACCCAGTACTTC,CASSPLAGMLTQYF
TRBD2,TRBJ2-3,TRBV6-1,few,TGTGCCAGCACCATGTTGGTAGCGGGGGGCACAGATACGCAGTATTTT,CASTMLVAGGTDTQYF
NA,TRBJ2-5,TRBV3-1,few,TGTGCCAGCAGCTCACGGGGCGTAGCTAGTCTTGTGGAGACCCAGTACTTC,CASSSRGVASLVETQYF
NA,TRBJ1-1,TRBV20-1,many,TGCAGTGCTAGAGATGAAAGAGGGTGGGACACTGAAGCTTTCTTT,CSARDERGWDTEAFF
NA,TRBJ1-4,TRBV6-5,few,TGTGCCAGCAGTTACAATCCACCCGGTGGTAGGCTGTTTTTT,CASSYNPPGGRLFF
TRBD2,TRBJ2-1,TRBV15,NA,TGTGCCACCAGCAGAGAGGGAACGGGAGGGCCATTTTTCATAAGAAATGAGCAGTTCTTC,CATSREGTGGPFFIRNEQFF
NA,TRBJ1-1,TRBV6-5,few,TGTGCCAGCAGTTACGGGGGGAGGAGGACCACTGAAGCTTTCTTT,CASSYGGRRTTEAFF
NA,TRBJ2-2,TRBV6-5,NA,TGTGCCAGCAGTTACTCACGCAGGTCCACCGGGGAGCTGTTTTTT,CASSYSRRSTGELFF
NA,TRBJ1-2,TRBV10-3,few,TGTGCCACCAACCACGTCGACAATCCTCTTAACTATGGCTACACCTTC,CATNHVDNPLNYGYTF
NA,TRBJ1-2,TRBV5-1,few,TGCGCCAGCAGCGGACAGAAGTCTAACTATGGCTACACCTTC,CASSGQKSNYGYTF
NA,TRBJ1-3,TRBV3-1,NA,TGTGCCAGCAGCCGCGGCAGGGGAAACGTGGACACCATATATTTT,CASSRGRGNVDTIYF
NA,TRBJ2-7,TRBV4-1,few,TGCGCCAGCAGCCAAACCGGACAGAACTACGAGCAGTACTTC,CASSQTGQNYEQYF
NA,TRBJ1-4,TRBV28,NA,TGTGCCAGCAAGAGACGTTCGGATGAAAAACTGTTTTTT,CASKRRSDEKLFF
NA,TRBJ2-2,TRBV6-1,many,TGTGCCAGCAGTGAGACGTCCGGGGAGCTGTTTTTT,CASSETSGELFF
TRBD1,TRBJ2-2,TRBV7-6,NA,TGTGCCAGCAGCTTAAGAGAAGGGGGCAAGCTGTTTTTT,CASSLREGGKLFF
NA,TRBJ1-1,TRBV7-2,NA,TGTGCCAGCAGCTTGATGGTGGGCACTGAAGCTTTCTTT,CASSLMVGTEAFF
NA,TRBJ1-6,TRBV9,few,TGTGCCAGCAGCCCCCGTGTATCGGGGGGGAATTCACCCCTCCACTTT,CASSPRVSGGNSPLHF
NA,TRBJ2-7,TRBV29-1,many,TGCAGCGTTGTCCAGGGGGCTAGCGGCTCCTACGAGCAGTACTTC,CSVVQGASGSYEQYF
NA,TRBJ2-5,TRBV12-3/TRBV12-4,many,TGTGCCAGCAGTTCCACAGTGGAGGAGACCCAGTACTTC,CASSSTVEETQYF
NA,TRBJ2-7,TRBV6-2/TRBV6-3,NA,TGTGCCAGCAGTCTCGAGCGGGCCCAGTACTTC,CASSLERAQYF
NA,TRBJ2-5,TRBV5-1,few,TGCGCCAGCAGCTTGGCCCTTCACCAAGAGACCCAGTACTTC,CASSLALHQETQYF
NA,TRBJ2-2,TRBV12-3/TRBV12-4,few,TGTGCCAGCAGTCAACATAGGACCGGGGAGCTGTTTTTT,CASSQHRTGELFF
NA,TRBJ2-1,TRBV5-1,NA,TGCGCCAGCAGCTTGGCGGGCGGGGTGAACTACAATGAGCAGTTCTTC,CASSLAGGVNYNEQFF
NA,TRBJ2-1,TRBV2,few,TGTGCCAGCAGTGAAGCGCTTCTTGGGGACGAGCAGTTCTTC,CASSEALLGDEQFF
NA,TRBJ2-5,TRBV12-3/TRBV12-4,NA,TGTGCCAGCAGTCCCATCGGACAGCCATGGACCCAGTACTTC,CASSPIGQPWTQYF
TRBD2,TRBJ2-2,TRBV6-1,NA,TGTGCCAGCAGCTTCCGGACTAGCGGGAACACCGGGGAGCTGTTTTTT,CASSFRTSGNTGELFF
NA,TRBJ2-1,TRBV10-3,many,TGTGCCATCAGTGAGCAGAGACAGGAGCAGTTCTTC,CAISEQRQEQFF
NA,TRBJ1-2,TRBV3-1,NA,TGTGCCAGCAGCCAGAGTTCTGGCTACACCTTC,CASSQSSGYTF
NA,TRBJ2-4,TRBV20-1,few,TGCAGTGCTAACCCCGGTTTAGCCAAAAACATTCAGTACTTC,CSANPGLAKNIQYF
NA,TRBJ2-1,TRBV7-9,few,TGTGCCAGCAGCTTAGCGCGGGGTAGCGGAACGTTAAATGAGCAGTTCTTC,CASSLARGSGTLNEQFF
NA,TRBJ1-5,TRBV6-1,NA,TGTGCCAGCAGATCGACAGGAGTCAATCAGCCCCAGCATTTT,CASRSTGVNQPQHF
NA,TRBJ2-2,TRBV5-1,NA,TGCGCCAGCAGCTTCAACGGTATCGGGGAGCTGTTTTTT,CASSFNGIGELFF
TRBD2,TRBJ2-1,TRBV10-2,NA,TGCGCCAGCAACCAGCGGGGGGGCCTGGGGAATGAGCAGTTCTTC,CASNQRGGLGNEQFF
NA,TRBJ2-1,TRBV20-1,NA,TGCAGTGCCCGCTCTGGGTTCTCCTACAATGAGCAGTTCTTC,CSARSGFSYNEQFF
TRBD2,TRBJ2-3,TRBV6-5,few,TGTGCCAGCAGTTACACGGGTGGTAGCGGGGGGCCCACAGATACGCAGTATTTT,CASSYTGGSGGPTDTQYF
NA,TRBJ2-1,TRBV24-1,many,TGTGCCACCAGTGCGGGGGTCTTAGGGGGAAATGAGCAGTTCTTC,CATSAGVLGGNEQFF
TRBD2,TRBJ2-6,TRBV5-1,NA,TGCGCCAGCAGCTTCGGAGGACTAGCGGGAGGAGCTGGGGCCAACGTCCTGACTTTC,CASSFGGLAGGAGANVLTF
NA,TRBJ2-1,TRBV18,NA,TGTGCCAGCTCGCCACCGGTCCGTTCGAATGAGCAGTTCTTC,CASSPPVRSNEQFF
TRBD2,TRBJ2-3,TRBV20-1,NA,TGCTGTGCTAGAGATTCGAGACTAGCTGGCACAGATACGCAGTATTTT,CCARDSRLAGTDTQYF
NA,TRBJ2-5,TRBV9,NA,TGTGCCAGCAGCGTAGCTGGGTCCGGGACCCAGTACTTC,CASSVAGSGTQYF
TRBD2,TRBJ2-2,TRBV7-7,few,TGTGCCAGCAGCTTAGTTCGGACTAGCTATCCCGGGGAGCTGTTTTTT,CASSLVRTSYPGELFF
NA,TRBJ2-2,TRBV5-1,many,TGCGCCAGCAGCCCCGACAGGAACGGGGAGCTGTTTTTT,CASSPDRNGELFF